The next 9 T cell receptor beta chains were all read from a single sample in a study of CD8 T cells in ankylosing spondylitis. TCRdb re-derived calls from the 5' RACE reads in MiXCR, one entry per CDR3 protein. Of a few hundred thousand distinct CDR3 sequences in the sample, less than 25% were seen once. Source material: blood, either unsorted or a sorted T cell fraction (not recorded which). These receptors all stem from a female donor with ankylosing spondylitis or in good health (not recorded which).

DNA for the CDR3: TGCGCCAGCAGCTTTACCCGGGACTCTACTACCTACGAGCAGTACTTC. The encoded protein is CASSFTRDSTTYEQYF. This chain links TRBV5-1 with TRBJ2-7, with D perhaps TRBD2 (6 bases). Germline CDR1 SGHRS, CDR2 YFSETQ. The ends were cut back, 2 bases at V and 2 bases at J, with 17 bases in the middle. This CDR3 is built from 16 residues.

The chain employs TRBV4-2 and TRBJ2-1, with a weak D call TRBD1 (5 bases). Germline V gene lookup returns CDR1 LGHNA and CDR2 YNFKEQ. The CDR3 consists of 14 residues. The CDR3 loop reads CGGHSQSPYNEQFF. The CDR3 nucleotides read TGTGGGGGCCACTCACAATCCCCCTACAATGAGCAGTTCTTC.

This clonotype has just a few counts. V is TRBV7-2 and J is TRBJ2-7; D is perhaps TRBD1 (5 bases). Trimming took off 2 bases at V and 1 base at J, with 9 bases between the two ends. Germline CDR1 reads SGHTA; CDR2 reads FQGNSA. The CDR3 covers 14 residues. The DNA of the CDR3 is TGTGCCAGCAGCTTACTAGGGGCTTCCTACGAGCAGTACTTC. Translated, it gives CASSLLGASYEQYF.

V and J are TRBV7-8 and TRBJ2-7; 9 bases line up with TRBD2. Losses at the gene ends were 2 bases for V and 2 bases for J; bases not matched to a gene: 4. The CDR3 runs to 15 residues. Germline V gene lookup returns CDR1 SGHVS and CDR2 FQNEAQ. The CDR3 loop is CASSLRSGGTYEQYF. CDR3 sequence (DNA): TGTGCCAGCAGCTTACGCAGCGGGGGGACCTACGAGCAGTACTTC.

In nucleotides, the CDR3 is TGTGCCATCAGGGGAGCGGGAGTCAGGGAGACCCAGTACTTC. Translation: CAIRGAGVRETQYF. The chain has TRBV10-3 and TRBJ2-5, with TRBD2 identical over 8 bases. Germline lookup yields CDR1 ENHRY and CDR2 SYGVKD. V shed 6 bases and J 5 bases; nucleotides not matched to a gene: 8. CDR3 size: 14 residues.

The chain is built from TRBV5-4 and TRBJ2-3, with a weak D call TRBD2 (6 bases). The CDR3 runs 15 residues. Germline values: CDR1 SGHNT, CDR2 YYREEE (reference sequence). V lost 0 bases to trimming and J lost 4 bases, with 12 bases between them. CDR3 DNA sequence: TGTGCCAGCAGCTTGGCGGGAGTGGGCGCAGATACGCAGTATTTT. Its translation is CASSLAGVGADTQYF.

The V and J genes are TRBV27 and TRBJ1-1; no clear D. The CDR3 covers 15 residues. The germline CDR1 and CDR2 sequences are MNHEY and SMNVEV (reference sequence). V lost 8 bases and J lost 0, with 16 bases in between. CDR3 coding DNA: TGTGCCAGCGGGCTGTTGTCGACCTTGAACACTGAAGCTTTCTTT. Its translation is CASGLLSTLNTEAFF.

The genes are TRBV28 and TRBJ2-1; 7 nucleotides align to TRBD2. CDR3 size: 16 residues. V trimming: 4 bases; J trimming: 6 bases; junction bases outside the gene matches: 12. Germline CDR1 is MDHEN and CDR2 is SYDVKM. The CDR3 region is CASSSYLRGGSNEQFF. The CDR3 DNA reads TGTGCCAGCAGTTCCTACCTAAGGGGAGGGAGCAATGAGCAGTTCTTC.

In the case of this clonotype: A much bigger clone sits one base away, suggesting this may be a read error. The chain has TRBV20-1 and TRBJ2-5; the D gene is possibly TRBD1 (5 bases). The germline V gene encodes CDR1 DFQATT and CDR2 SNEGSKA (reference sequence). The CDR3 spans 12 residues. The CDR3 reads CSARVGQETKYF. The CDR3 DNA sequence: TGCAGTGCTAGAGTGGGGCAAGAGACCAAGTACTTC.